Reported below is one TCR beta chain. Its antigen is not identified. Some clones are missing from TCRdb's copy, which holds only in-frame ones; the method was immunoSEQ multiplex PCR. The profile shows 20,000 to 25,000 clones, around 90% of them singletons. The data belong to a study of chemoradiotherapy in HPV16-positive cancers. The CDR3 covers 14 residues. V lost 2 bases and J 0 bases, leaving 8 bases between the germline ends. Looked up from germline, CDR1 is SGHNT and CDR2 is YYREEE (reference sequence). Study results and caveats: Non-HPV-specific T cells did not expand in tumors during treatment, whereas candidate HPV-specific clones and E7-related motifs did. HPV-specific T cells were functionally defined from only a couple of HPV16-positive patients. Better recurrence-free survival went with HPV-responsive T-cell expansion in HPV16-positive patients.

This TCR derives from a human donor with HPV-associated anogenital cancer. The input for sequencing was blood, taken from a patient who underwent chemoradiotherapy. The V gene is TRBV5-4, the J gene TRBJ2-5; D is uncertain. The CDR3 bases are TGTGCCAGCAGCTTACAGAGCCACCAAGAGACCCAGTACTTC. It is translated as CASSLQSHQETQYF.